This T cell receptor beta chain was recorded in a study of response to subunit inactivated influenza vaccine. Study-level points and caveats: It was the authors' suggestion that each seasonal influenza vaccination recruits few new T cells.

One entry per CDR3 protein results from TCRdb running MiXCR on the RT-PCR reads. This sample has 700,000 to 900,000 distinct CDR3 sequences, with around 20% found just once. CDR1 SGHAT and CDR2 FQDESV come from the germline V gene (reference sequence). V dropped 2 bases and J dropped 2 bases, with 13 bases sitting between them. This CDR3 region has 16 residues. On this clonotype: The antigen is undetermined.

The specimen comprised PBMCs from blood, sampled 5 days after vaccination. The chain is built from TRBV11-1 and TRBJ2-1, with D possibly matching TRBD2 (6 bases). This sequence was found in a man aged 50 to 59 who received an inactivated influenza vaccine. Written as DNA, the CDR3 is TGTGCCAGCAGCTTATTCAGGGAGGCAGCCTACAATGAGCAGTTCTTC. Its translation: CASSLFREAAYNEQFF.